Detailed here is one T cell receptor beta chain. The table lists this clonotype with many counts. Its recognized antigen is unknown. Nothing much larger sits one base from this clone, and base qualities are not available. This sample stems from a study of T cells in Graves' hyperthyroidism and ophthalmopathy (dated by TCRdb to about 2019). Regarding the complete study: Peripheral blood samples were taken at the time of initial diagnosis, prior to any treatment. The study also compared thyroid tissue and blood T-cell repertoires from about six Graves' hyperthyroidism patients. The paper reports TCR Vbeta CDR3 sequencing of some 140 peripheral blood samples: 43 ophthalmopathy, 70 to 85 hyperthyroidism and 17 progressor patients. A discovery cohort of about 95 patients, approximately 45 with Graves' ophthalmopathy and approximately 57 with stable Graves' hyperthyroidism, was used to find distinguishing TCR V-J signatures. An independent validation cohort of some 18 hyperthyroidism patients and about 15 patients who later progressed to ophthalmopathy tested prospective prediction of ophthalmopathy. After blood sampling, hyperthyroidism patients were treated with methimazole at a starting dose of 30 mg daily, and ophthalmopathy patients were treated with high-dose intravenous methylprednisolone. For training and testing, the roughly 97 patients in the discovery cohort were randomly divided in a 7:3 ratio.

The TCR beta CDR3 regions were amplified from the RNA transcripts. The first round of RT-PCR for the TCR CDR3 was performed with the HTBI primer set and the Qiagen OneStep RT-PCR kit. A second multiplex PCR round built the libraries, followed by size selection and purification. The libraries were sequenced on an Illumina HiSeq2000 using paired-end 100 bp reads. As for the authors' bioinformatics: SOAPnuke was used to process the raw data, removing reads that contained adapters or uncalled bases, had a mean Phred below 15, or lacked an exact match to the constant primer or identifier. High-quality paired reads were merged using COPE v1.2.5, and each unique nucleotide sequence was defined as a clonotype. MiTCR v1.1 was used to align the clonotypes against IMGT TRBV, TRBD and TRBJ reference segments. The analysis included only V-J combinations with a frequency above 0.0001, which together covered around 99% of the repertoires. The TCS score was defined as F50 (clonal expansion) divided by E x V (chaos), with BLOSUM62-based TCRdist calculated between CDR3 peptides within each V-J. Welch's t-statistics and random forest reduced 450 to 600 V-J features to 13, which were used in a naive Bayes classifier (R e1071). TCRdb itself trimmed the public reads at Q25 with fastp, ran MiXCR and retained productive beta chains. Each CDR3 protein appears once, grouped with its most common genes and DNA. In this record, the V and J calls reflect TCRdb's handling and not the investigators' own analysis. The sample table shows approximately 480,000 distinct CDR3 sequences, and less than 25% are seen once. Of the sample, roughly 29% falls within the top ten clones.

Graves' hyperthyroidism was defined as stable when no progression to ophthalmopathy occurred over 18 months of follow-up. The hyperthyroidism patients were between 18 and 65 years old and newly diagnosed, with a disease duration of less than 2 months. The study excluded patients with uncontrolled infections, other autoimmune diseases, pregnancy or lactation. Diagnoses were based on clinical symptoms, serum thyroxine and TRAb, thyroid ultrasound and orbital computed tomography. Ficoll-Paque density gradient centrifugation was used to isolate PBMCs from under 11 ml of fresh peripheral blood. Trizol reagent was used to extract total RNA, and RNA quality was then checked on an Agilent 2100 Bioanalyzer. Broad study findings and their caveats: Most expanded thyroid clonotypes (frequency above 0.001) were also detected in blood, a finding suggesting that blood repertoires may reflect thyroid immune responses. No statistical method was used to fix the sample size in advance, and group allocation was not hidden from the investigators. In validation, progression to ophthalmopathy was predicted by the model with roughly 71% sensitivity and 72.22% specificity, a median of about 6.8 months before onset. In cross-validation, a model built on a 13 V-J signature told ophthalmopathy apart from stable hyperthyroidism with just under 90% sensitivity and roughly 81% specificity, and in testing the same model reached 80%/75%.

The origin of this receptor is a man between 18 and 29 years old with Graves' hyperthyroidism. The sample taken for sequencing was blood.

DNA sequence: TGCAGTGCAAGGGACATCTTGAACACTGAAGCTTTCTTT. It encodes CSARDILNTEAFF. Recombination linked TRBV20-1 to TRBJ1-1; matching of 6 bases hints at TRBD1 as the D gene. V and J are truncated by 6 bases and 0 bases respectively, leaving an intervening sequence of 11 bases. The cysteine opens and the phenylalanine closes a CDR3 of 13 amino acids. Left in the record is the CDR3 DNA by itself, 39 bases read in frame from the first base. CDR1 and CDR2 (DFQATT, SNEGSKA) derive from the germline V gene (reference sequence).